Each of the 32 T cell receptor beta chains below was sequenced from the same sample in a study of cytomegalovirus exposure and HLA in healthy donors. Primers: 60 Vbeta forward and 13 Jbeta reverse. The table came from immunoSEQ multiplex PCR; TCRdb's copy has only in-frame clones and leaves some out. The sample lists about 170,000 clones, more than 60% occurring once. Sequenced material: PBMCs. These receptors all stem from a human donor in good health.

This clone came up a few times. The rearrangement links TRBV6-6 to TRBJ2-7; no clear D. This CDR3 has 13 residues. Germline CDR1 is MNHNY and CDR2 is SVGAGI (reference sequence). Trimming shortened V by 2 bases and J by 5 bases, and 10 bases separated the two germline ends. CDR3 loop: CASSYDGTNEQYF. In DNA form, the CDR3 reads TGTGCCAGCAGTTACGATGGCACCAACGAGCAGTACTTC.

This clone was counted a single time. The J gene is TRBJ1-3, the V gene TRBV6-6; tentative D call: TRBD1 (6 bases). CDR1 and CDR2 from the germline V gene are MNHNY and SVGAGI (reference sequence). V lost 4 bases to trimming and J lost 7 bases, with 11 bases between them. The CDR3 consists of 13 residues. The CDR3 sequence is CASSFRGFNTIYF. CDR3 in DNA: TGTGCCAGCAGTTTCAGGGGATTCAACACCATATATTTT.

This chain links TRBV30 with TRBJ1-2; D possibly corresponds to TRBD1 (6 bases). Germline assignment: CDR1 GTSNPN and CDR2 SVGIG (reference sequence). V was trimmed by 4 bases and J by 4 bases, leaving 13 bases between them. The CDR3 loop spans 13 amino acids. The CDR3 region has the DNA TGTGCCTGGACCCACCTACAGGGCTATGGCTACACCTTC. As protein: CAWTHLQGYGYTF.

The J gene is TRBJ1-2, the V gene TRBV9; weak D call: TRBD1 (5 bases). CDR1 and CDR2 from the germline V gene are SGDLS and YYNGEE. V lost 0 bases and J lost 7, with 10 bases in between. CDR3 length: 13 amino acids. The CDR3 reads CASSVGGDGGYTF. CDR3 in DNA: TGTGCCAGCAGCGTAGGCGGGGACGGTGGCTACACCTTC.

The V and J genes are TRBV9 and TRBJ2-1; TRBD2 matches at 7 bases. Trimming at V came to 3 bases and at J to 4 bases, leaving 10 bases not matched to a gene. CDR3 length: 16 residues. Per germline, CDR1 SGDLS and CDR2 YYNGEE. DNA of the CDR3: TGTGCCAGCAGCGGGAGGACTATAGCGGGTTACAATGAGCAGTTCTTC. Its translation is CASSGRTIAGYNEQFF.

The rearrangement links TRBV5-5 to TRBJ2-7, with D maybe TRBD2 (6 bases). Trimming shortened V by 4 bases and J by 0 bases, and 14 bases separated the two germline ends. The germline V gene encodes CDR1 SGHKS and CDR2 YYEKEE (reference sequence). The CDR3 length is 15 residues. This chain's CDR3 is CASSLGLLSSYEQYF. The CDR3 DNA follows: TGTGCCAGCAGCCTGGGACTCCTGAGCTCCTACGAGCAGTACTTC.

This clone was found a few times. The J gene is TRBJ2-1, the V gene TRBV6-6; 10 bases align to TRBD2. With V trimmed by 7 bases and J by 6 bases, 9 bases remained unmatched. Germline CDR1 is MNHNY and CDR2 is SVGAGI (reference sequence). The CDR3 loop spans 15 amino acids. CDR3 bases: TGTGCCAGCACACGAGCGGGGGGGAGGGGCAATGAGCAGTTCTTC. It encodes CASTRAGGRGNEQFF.

CDR3 sequence: CASRGTGGGDEQFF. DNA of the CDR3: TGCGCCAGCAGGGGGACAGGGGGTGGGGATGAGCAGTTCTTC. This chain connects TRBV5-1 to TRBJ2-1, with 11 bases lining up with TRBD1. The J segment lost 8 bases and the V segment lost 5 bases, leaving 6 bases of the junction unmatched. In germline, CDR1 is SGHRS, CDR2 YFSETQ. CDR3 length: 14 amino acids.

This clone has just a few counts. V and J are TRBV27 and TRBJ1-1, with 8 bases identical to TRBD1. V was clipped by 4 bases and J by 3 bases; unmatched bases: 7. This CDR3 comprises 15 residues. Germline CDR1 MNHEY, CDR2 SMNVEV (reference sequence). The CDR3 loop reads CASSSGTGLHTEAFF. CDR3 bases: TGTGCCAGCAGTTCTGGGACAGGTCTGCACACTGAAGCTTTCTTT.

This clone was seen a single time. The chain links TRBV6-1 to TRBJ1-2, with 7 bases lining up with TRBD1. The CDR3 totals 14 residues. CDR1 and CDR2 from the germline V gene are MNHNS and SASEGT. Trimming took 4 bases from V and 4 from J; bases not matched to a gene: 6. The CDR3 loop reads CASSATGSGYGYTF. The CDR3 DNA is TGTGCCAGCAGTGCGACAGGGTCCGGCTATGGCTACACCTTC.

J is TRBJ2-2 and V is TRBV19; 9 bases match TRBD2. Looked up from germline, CDR1 is LNHDA and CDR2 is SQIVND (reference sequence). The ends lost 4 bases at V and 6 bases at J; junction bases unmatched: 9. The CDR3 sequence is 16 residues long. The CDR3 DNA follows: TGTGCCAGTAGTAAAAGGCGGGGGGGCTCCCCCGGGGAGCTGTTTTTT. Protein sequence: CASSKRRGGSPGELFF. Using reference TRBV19 and TRBJ2-2 for the parts outside the CDR3, the full variable domain is DGGITQSPKYLFRKEGQNVTLSCEQNLNHDAMYWYRQDPGQGLRLIYYSQIVNDFQKGDIAEGYSVSREKKESFPLTVTSAQKNPTAFYLCASSKRRGGSPGELFFGEGSRLTVL.

The genes are TRBV19 and TRBJ1-5, with a possible D match to TRBD1 (6 bases). This CDR3 is 14 amino acids long. The germline gives CDR1 LNHDA, CDR2 SQIVND (reference sequence). V was clipped by 10 bases and J by 5 bases, with 18 bases between them. For the CDR3, the DNA is TGTGCCACCACGCGGACAGACGTGGATCAGCCCCAGCATTTT. Translated: CATTRTDVDQPQHF. The variable domain in full, with the rest retrieved from reference TRBV19 and TRBJ1-5, is DGGITQSPKYLFRKEGQNVTLSCEQNLNHDAMYWYRQDPGQGLRLIYYSQIVNDFQKGDIAEGYSVSREKKESFPLTVTSAQKNPTAFYLCATTRTDVDQPQHFGDGTRLSIL.

The J gene is TRBJ2-7, the V gene TRBV10-2, with a tentative D call TRBD2 (5 bases). Looked up from germline, CDR1 is WSHSY and CDR2 is SAAADI. CDR3 length: 12 amino acids. V was pared by 7 bases and J by 7 bases, with 14 bases between. CDR3 in DNA: TGCGCCAGCAATCCGACTTCGGGGGAGCAGTACTTC. Protein sequence: CASNPTSGEQYF.

This clone was seen a few times. The chain uses TRBV6-6 and TRBJ1-4, with 11 bases fitting TRBD1. Germline values: CDR1 MNHNY, CDR2 SVGAGI (reference sequence). The ends lost 3 bases at V and 8 bases at J; junction bases unmatched: 5. This CDR3 region has 15 residues. DNA of the CDR3: TGTGCCAGCAGTTATAGGGGACAGGGGGAGGAAAAACTGTTTTTT. This gives the protein CASSYRGQGEEKLFF.

V gene TRBV5-5 combines with J gene TRBJ2-2; D is unresolved. CDR3 length equals 13 residues. V was pared by 3 bases and J by 0 bases, with 3 bases between. CDR1 and CDR2 (germline): SGHKS, YYEKEE (reference sequence). The CDR3 DNA reads TGTGCCAGCAGCTCTGCGAACACCGGGGAGCTGTTTTTT. This gives the protein CASSSANTGELFF.

This clone was counted a few times. Here the CDR3 reads CASEGGSNEQFF. The CDR3 DNA is TGTGCCAGCGAAGGGGGATCGAATGAGCAGTTCTTC. The chain is built from TRBV11-2 and TRBJ2-1, with D perhaps TRBD1 (6 bases). V gave up 8 bases and J gave up 7 bases, with 12 bases separating them. Germline CDR1 and CDR2: SGHAT and FQNNGV. CDR3 length: 12 residues.

The V call is TRBV7-9, the J call TRBJ1-6; D not resolved. V was shortened by 3 bases and J by 0 bases, with 6 bases between the two germline ends. Germline V gene data show CDR1 as SEHNR and CDR2 as FQNEAQ (reference sequence). There are 15 residues in the CDR3. In nucleotides, the CDR3 is TGTGCCAGCAGCTTGGGGAGCTCCTATAATTCACCCCTCCACTTT. Its protein product is CASSLGSSYNSPLHF. Variable domain in full (rest from reference TRBV7-9 and TRBJ1-6): DTGVSQNPRHKITKRGQNVTFRCDPISEHNRLYWYRQTLGQGPEFLTYFQNEAQLEKSRLLSDRFSAERPKGSFSTLEIQRTEQGDSAMYLCASSLGSSYNSPLHFGNGTRLTVT.

This CDR3 is CASSYDGTAYEQYF. The CDR3 DNA sequence: TGTGCCAGCAGTTACGACGGGACTGCCTACGAGCAGTACTTC. V is TRBV6-6 and J is TRBJ2-7, with D possibly matching TRBD2 (6 bases). Germline CDR1 and CDR2: MNHNY and SVGAGI (reference sequence). The ends were cut back, 2 bases at V and 2 bases at J, with 10 bases in the middle. CDR3 size: 14 residues.

Remarks on this clone: The same CDR3 also results from other DNA sequences found in this sample. The rearrangement links TRBV29-1 to TRBJ1-5; no clear D gene. V was pared by 4 bases and J by 0 bases, with 13 bases between. The CDR3 sequence is 15 residues long. Germline V lookup: CDR1 SQVTM, CDR2 ANQGSEA. CDR3 DNA sequence: TGCAGCGTTGGCCTTTTAGGAGATAGCAATCAGCCCCAGCATTTT. The encoded protein is CSVGLLGDSNQPQHF.

With regard to this clone: Sequence at one end of the junction differs from germline and may be a read error. The V gene is TRBV7-7, the J gene TRBJ2-3; 13 bases are shared with TRBD2. Germline assignment: CDR1 SSHAT and CDR2 FNYEAQ (reference sequence). The CDR3 loop spans 15 amino acids. The CDR3 protein is CASSTTSGGNGTQYF. CDR3 nucleotide sequence: TGTGCTAGCAGCACGACTAGCGGGGGGAACGGTACGCAGTATTTT. The full variable domain, rest sourced from reference TRBV7-7 and TRBJ2-3, is GAGVSQSPRYKVTKRGQDVTLRCDPISSHATLYWYQQALGQGPEFLTYFNYEAQPDKSGLPSDRFSAERPEGSISTLTIQRTEQRDSAMYRCASSTTSGGNGTQYFGPGTRLTVL.

V gene TRBV11-3 combines with J gene TRBJ2-1; weak D call: TRBD1 (6 bases). V lost 5 bases and J lost 6, with 14 bases in between. Germline loops: CDR1 SGHNT, CDR2 YENEEA. The CDR3 contains 14 residues. The CDR3 reads CASSIQGFPNEQFF. DNA for the CDR3: TGTGCCAGCAGCATACAGGGATTCCCCAATGAGCAGTTCTTC.

The genes are TRBV6-6 and TRBJ2-7; 7 bases align to TRBD1. Losses at the gene ends were 8 bases for V and 2 bases for J; bases not matched to a gene: 6. The length of the CDR3 is 13 residues. Germline loops: CDR1 MNHNY, CDR2 SVGAGI (reference sequence). This CDR3 reads CASGPGQPYEQYF. For the CDR3, the DNA is TGTGCCAGCGGCCCGGGACAGCCCTACGAGCAGTACTTC.

J is TRBJ1-4 and V is TRBV5-4, with D uncertain. Germline CDR1 SGHNT, CDR2 YYREEE (reference sequence). The CDR3 runs to 15 residues. The ends were cut back, 2 bases at V and 0 bases at J, with 8 bases in the middle. The CDR3 nucleotides read TGTGCCAGCAGCTTATCAATAGCAACTAATGAAAAACTGTTTTTT. It is translated as CASSLSIATNEKLFF.

This sequence joins TRBV11-2 and TRBJ1-1, with D possibly matching TRBD1 (6 bases). Trimming left V 2 bases short and J 0 bases short, with 10 bases between. Per the germline V gene, CDR1 is SGHAT and CDR2 is FQNNGV. The CDR3 loop spans 15 amino acids. The CDR3 nucleotides read TGTGCCAGCAGCTTAACGGACAGACTGAACACTGAAGCTTTCTTT. Protein sequence: CASSLTDRLNTEAFF.

This chain links TRBV15 with TRBJ1-6, with unresolved D. The CDR3 loop spans 16 amino acids. Germline V gene lookup returns CDR1 LNHNV and CDR2 YYDKDF (reference sequence). V was clipped by 11 bases and J by 2 bases, with 19 bases between them. The CDR3, as DNA: TGTGCCCCCGGATGGAGGACGAGCACCTATAATTCACCCCTCCACTTT. Encoded protein: CAPGWRTSTYNSPLHF.

The chain links TRBV29-1 to TRBJ1-1; 9 nucleotides agree with TRBD1. The CDR3 covers 12 residues. The junction had 7 bases not matched to a gene; V was cut back by 3 bases and J by 11 bases. Germline CDR1 reads SQVTM; CDR2 reads ANQGSEA. The CDR3 DNA reads TGCAGCGTTGACCGGGATGGGACAGGGGCTTTCTTT. Residues: CSVDRDGTGAFF.

CDR3 residues: CASLRGGAGDTQYF. The CDR3 coding sequence is TGTGCCAGTTTGCGCGGGGGGGCGGGAGATACGCAGTATTTT. The genes are TRBV19 and TRBJ2-3; 9 nucleotides align to TRBD2. Germline CDR1 LNHDA, CDR2 SQIVND (reference sequence). V gave up 8 bases and J gave up 5 bases; unmatched junction bases: 8. CDR3 length equals 14 residues. Looking up the rest from reference TRBV19 and TRBJ2-3 gives the full variable domain: DGGITQSPKYLFRKEGQNVTLSCEQNLNHDAMYWYRQDPGQGLRLIYYSQIVNDFQKGDIAEGYSVSREKKESFPLTVTSAQKNPTAFYLCASLRGGAGDTQYFGPGTRLTVL.

There are a few counts of this clone. The rearrangement uses TRBV25-1 and TRBJ2-1; tentative D call: TRBD2 (5 bases). Trimming removed 10 bases at V and 0 bases at J, with 13 bases between. CDR1 is MGHDK and CDR2 is SYGVNS in the germline V gene. CDR3 size: 14 residues. CDR3 region: CATTGFSSYNEQFF. DNA of the CDR3: TGTGCCACCACGGGGTTTAGCTCCTACAATGAGCAGTTCTTC.

This clone has just a few counts. V gene TRBV11-2 combines with J gene TRBJ2-6, with 7 bases lining up with TRBD1. The J segment lost 4 bases and the V segment lost 1 base, leaving 10 bases of the junction unmatched. Germline CDR1 and CDR2: SGHAT and FQNNGV. The CDR3 contains 18 residues. The CDR3 spells CASSLAGTGVGGANVLTF. CDR3 nucleotides: TGTGCCAGCAGCTTAGCTGGAACAGGGGTGGGGGGGGCCAACGTCCTGACTTTC.

The V gene is TRBV4-3, the J gene TRBJ1-1; no clear D. Germline CDR1 and CDR2: LGHNA and YSLEER. Trimming pared 8 bases from V and 0 bases from J, leaving 7 bases between. The CDR3 is 12 residues long. The CDR3 region is CASGTLNTEAFF. Here the CDR3 DNA reads TGCGCCAGCGGTACACTGAACACTGAAGCTTTCTTT.

The genes are TRBV18 and TRBJ1-1, with TRBD1 as a possible D gene (5 bases). Germline assignment: CDR1 KGHSH and CDR2 LQKENI. The CDR3 spans 14 residues. V was pared by 3 bases and J by 7 bases, with 15 bases between. The CDR3 loop reads CASSPQSGAGEAFF. As DNA, the CDR3 is TGTGCCAGCTCACCCCAGAGCGGGGCGGGTGAAGCTTTCTTT.

The chain joins TRBV6-5 to TRBJ1-6, with D perhaps TRBD1 (5 bases). The germline V gene has CDR1 MNHEY and CDR2 SVGAGI. This CDR3 spans 14 amino acids. The germline V and J ends were trimmed by 6 bases and 8 bases, with 14 bases remaining between them. CDR3 residues: CASSTLQVYSPLHF. CDR3 coding DNA: TGTGCCAGCAGCACCCTACAGGTTTATTCACCCCTCCACTTT.